Presented here are 21 T cell receptor beta chains from one specimen sequenced in a study of regulatory T cells in long-lasting Graves disease. Arm-PCR with iRepertoire HTBI primers amplified the CDR3 regions for these TCR beta libraries. TCRdb reprocessed the multiplex PCR reads with MiXCR, giving one entry per CDR3 protein. The table shows around 400,000 distinct CDR3 sequences, with about 15% occurring only once. Noted time point: newly diagnosed GD, antithyroid drugs for less than 3 months. Extracted PBMC RNA gave rise to the TCR library. The sample was also reused in another study, on T cells in Graves' hyperthyroidism and ophthalmopathy.

The specimen comprised peripheral blood mononuclear cells (PBMCs), sampled at new diagnosis, from a patient treated with antithyroid drugs. Receptor source: a woman in her 40s with Graves disease.

This clonotype was found many times. The V gene is TRBV15, the J gene TRBJ2-5; D unresolved. This CDR3 spans 15 amino acids. Trimming took 0 bases from V and 4 from J, leaving 12 bases between them. Germline V gene lookup returns CDR1 LNHNV and CDR2 YYDKDF (reference sequence). The CDR3 sequence: CATSRDGPPLETQYF. CDR3 coding DNA: TGTGCCACCAGCAGAGATGGACCCCCCCTAGAGACCCAGTACTTC.

The sample holds a few counts of this clonotype. The V call is TRBV18, the J call TRBJ2-2; 7 nucleotides align to TRBD1. CDR3 length: 16 residues. From germline, CDR1 is KGHSH and CDR2 LQKENI. Trimming removed 3 bases from V and 0 bases from J; junction bases left unmatched: 4. CDR3 DNA sequence: TGTGCCAGCTCACCGGGACAGACTTCGAACACCGGGGAGCTGTTTTTT. This translates into CASSPGQTSNTGELFF.

The chain employs TRBV30 and TRBJ2-3; possible D gene TRBD2, 6 bases. Germline-derived CDR1 and CDR2 are GTSNPN and SVGIG (reference sequence). The CDR3 loop spans 14 amino acids. With 4 bases removed from V and 0 bases from J, the gap between germline ends came to 11 bases. As DNA, the CDR3 is TGTGCCTGGAAGGCAGGGACTAGCACAGATACGCAGTATTTT. It codes for CAWKAGTSTDTQYF.

This clonotype was picked up many times. The chain couples TRBV12-3 or TRBV12-4 to TRBJ1-2; D is uncertain. The ends were cut back, 6 bases at V and 3 bases at J, with 5 bases in the middle. This CDR3 contains 11 residues. CDR3 protein: CASSYYYGYTF. The CDR3 coding sequence is TGTGCCAGCAGCTATTACTATGGCTACACCTTC.

About this clonotype: Since a far larger clone is one base different, this is likely a read error. V usage is TRBV11-2 and J usage is TRBJ2-7, with D tentatively TRBD2 (6 bases). Germline CDR1 SGHAT, CDR2 FQNNGV. The V end lost 6 bases, the J end lost 2 bases, and 17 bases lay between the germline ends. The CDR3 is made up of 15 amino acids. Here the CDR3 reads CASSSRGIEPYEQYF. CDR3 DNA sequence: TGTGCCAGCAGTAGTCGGGGGATTGAGCCCTACGAGCAGTACTTC. The variable domain in full, completed from reference TRBV11-2 and TRBJ2-7, reads EAGVAQSPRYKIIEKRQSVAFWCNPISGHATLYWYQQILGQGPKLLIQFQNNGVVDDSQLPKDRFSAERLKGVDSTLKIQPAKLEDSAVYLCASSSRGIEPYEQYFGPGTRLTVT.

This clonotype was seen more than once but under ten times. As DNA, the CDR3 is TGTGCCACCAGTGTGGGGGGGGCCAGCAATCAGCCCCAGCATTTT. It encodes CATSVGGASNQPQHF. The chain uses TRBV24-1 and TRBJ1-5, with D maybe TRBD1 (6 bases). This CDR3 is built from 15 residues. Trimming cost V 5 bases and J 1 base, with 11 bases left between them. Germline assignment: CDR1 KGHDR and CDR2 SFDVKD.

The sample holds many counts of this clonotype. The rearrangement joins TRBV30 to TRBJ2-7, with 9 nucleotides matching TRBD2. V was pared by 4 bases and J by 3 bases, with 10 bases of the junction left unmatched. From germline, CDR1 is GTSNPN and CDR2 SVGIG (reference sequence). This CDR3 spans 15 amino acids. The CDR3 DNA follows: TGTGCCTGGACCCACCCCCCAGCGGGAGGCTACGAGCAGTACTTC. Protein product: CAWTHPPAGGYEQYF. The full variable domain, with the rest looked up from reference TRBV30 and TRBJ2-7, is SQTIHQWPATLVQPVGSPLSLECTVEGTSNPNLYWYRQAAGRGLQLLFYSVGIGQISSEVPQNLSASRPQDRQFILSSKKLLLSDSGFYLCAWTHPPAGGYEQYFGPGTRLTVT.

J is TRBJ1-2 and V is TRBV6-1; D not resolved. The V gene lost 2 bases and the J gene lost 6 bases, with 10 bases spanning the gap. There are 13 residues in the CDR3. Germline V gene sequence: CDR1 MNHNS, CDR2 SASEGT. This CDR3 reads CASSELRTDGYTF. In DNA, the CDR3 is TGTGCCAGCAGTGAACTCCGGACGGATGGCTACACCTTC.

In its sample, this clonotype was seen many times. The chain is built from TRBV20-1 and TRBJ2-1; the D is unclear. Germline CDR1 reads DFQATT; CDR2 reads SNEGSKA (reference sequence). The CDR3 has 15 amino acids. The germline V and J ends were trimmed by 3 bases and 0 bases, with 12 bases remaining between them. The CDR3 sequence is CSASPSESSYNEQFF. The CDR3 DNA sequence: TGCAGTGCTAGCCCAAGTGAGAGCTCCTACAATGAGCAGTTCTTC.

The rearrangement uses TRBV29-1 and TRBJ1-2; a possible D gene is TRBD1 (6 bases). CDR1 is SQVTM, CDR2 ANQGSEA, per germline. The CDR3 contains 13 residues. V shed 4 bases and J shed 8 bases, with 17 bases lying between them. The CDR3 loop reads CSVALSGGWGYTF. The CDR3 nucleotides are TGCAGCGTTGCATTAAGCGGGGGCTGGGGCTACACCTTC.

Many counts were recorded for this clonotype. This chain joins TRBV28 and TRBJ2-5, with 11 bases identical to TRBD2. CDR3 length: 15 residues. The germline V gene encodes CDR1 MDHEN and CDR2 SYDVKM. V gave up 5 bases and J gave up 5 bases; unmatched junction bases: 7. The CDR3 here is CASSPLAGGGETQYF. Written as DNA, the CDR3 is TGTGCCAGCAGTCCTTTAGCGGGAGGGGGTGAGACCCAGTACTTC.

The chain joins TRBV20-1 to TRBJ1-4; D unresolved. CDR1 and CDR2 from the germline V gene are DFQATT and SNEGSKA (reference sequence). V lost 0 bases and J lost 2, with 10 bases in between. The CDR3 totals 15 residues. The CDR3 DNA sequence: TGCAGTGCTAGAGAGCCGGAGTGGACTAATGAAAAACTGTTTTTT. Translated, it gives CSAREPEWTNEKLFF.

This clonotype was picked up many times. This chain joins TRBV28 and TRBJ2-7; D is uncertain. Between the trimmed V and J ends, which lost 2 bases and 4 bases, there was a span of 9 bases. Germline V gene lookup returns CDR1 MDHEN and CDR2 SYDVKM. This CDR3 is built from 13 residues. The CDR3 DNA is TGTGCCAGCAGTTTAGCCACAAATTACGAGCAGTACTTC. Its protein product is CASSLATNYEQYF.

This clonotype was picked up a small number of times. The rearrangement links TRBV9 to TRBJ2-2; 8 bases match TRBD2. This CDR3 is built from 14 residues. V was clipped by 5 bases and J by 4 bases; unmatched bases: 4. From germline, CDR1 is SGDLS and CDR2 YYNGEE. The CDR3 protein is CASRRGVSTGELFF. CDR3 DNA: TGTGCCAGCAGGCGGGGGGTAAGCACCGGGGAGCTGTTTTTT. The full variable domain, rest sourced from reference TRBV9 and TRBJ2-2, is DSGVTQTPKHLITATGQRVTLRCSPRSGDLSVYWYQQSLDQGLQFLIQYYNGEERAKGNILERFSAQQFPDLHSELNLSSLELGDSALYFCASRRGVSTGELFFGEGSRLTVL.

Only a few counts were recorded for this clonotype. This chain joins TRBV7-9 and TRBJ2-6; D may be TRBD1 or TRBD2 (5 bases each). CDR3 length: 16 residues. CDR1 SEHNR and CDR2 FQNEAQ come from the germline V gene (reference sequence). The ends were cut back, 1 base at V and 4 bases at J, with 11 bases in the middle. Written as DNA, the CDR3 is TGTGCCAGCAGCTTAGGGTGGGGGATCGGGGCCAACGTCCTGACTTTC. It translates to CASSLGWGIGANVLTF.

This chain connects TRBV25-1 to TRBJ1-6, with TRBD1 matching 7 bases. J lost 6 bases, V lost 4 bases, and 9 bases had no gene match. CDR1 and CDR2 from the germline V gene are MGHDK and SYGVNS. CDR3 length equals 16 residues. CDR3 residues: CASSAVQGYGNSPLHF. Here the CDR3 DNA reads TGTGCCAGCAGTGCTGTACAGGGGTATGGTAATTCACCCCTCCACTTT.

The chain couples TRBV5-1 to TRBJ2-1, with TRBD1 matching over 12 bases. The CDR3 has 14 amino acids. Germline-derived CDR1 and CDR2 are SGHRS and YFSETQ. V gave up 3 bases and J gave up 9 bases; unmatched junction bases: 4. The CDR3 here is CASSSGTGGIEQFF. For the CDR3, the DNA is TGCGCCAGCAGCTCCGGGACAGGGGGCATTGAGCAGTTCTTC.

There are a few counts of this clonotype. This chain uses TRBV28 with TRBJ2-7; tentative D call: TRBD2 (6 bases). CDR3 length: 15 residues. Germline CDR1 and CDR2: MDHEN and SYDVKM. V was pared by 0 bases and J by 0 bases, with 9 bases between. CDR3 in amino acids: CASSLWGGSSYEQYF. The CDR3, as DNA: TGTGCCAGCAGTTTATGGGGGGGTTCCTCCTACGAGCAGTACTTC.

This clonotype was seen repeatedly, ten times or more. The V call is TRBV7-2, the J call TRBJ2-3, with 9 bases identical to TRBD1. The trim removed 6 bases at V and 3 bases at J, leaving 10 bases unmatched. Germline values: CDR1 SGHTA, CDR2 FQGNSA. The CDR3 runs to 16 residues. For the CDR3, the DNA is TGTGCCAGCAGTCCAGCTGGGACAGGGATTACAGATACGCAGTATTTT. This gives the protein CASSPAGTGITDTQYF.

The gene calls are TRBV5-1 and TRBJ2-5, with a weak D call TRBD1 (6 bases). Trimming stripped 3 bases from V and 4 bases from J, with 16 bases between. The germline V gene encodes CDR1 SGHRS and CDR2 YFSETQ. The CDR3 loop spans 15 amino acids. As DNA, the CDR3 is TGCGCCAGCAGCTCCCGCTGGACAGTGGGAGAGACCCAGTACTTC. This codes for CASSSRWTVGETQYF.

Ten or more counts support this clonotype. At one of its ends the junction is not consistent with the germline gene, which may arise from a read error. The chain uses TRBV28 and TRBJ2-1; no clear D gene. CDR3 length equals 13 residues. Germline CDR1 reads MDHEN; CDR2 reads SYDVKM. The CDR3 coding sequence is TGTGCCAGCAGGACCTTCTCCTACAGTGAGCAGTTCTTC. It encodes CASRTFSYSEQFF.